This T cell receptor beta chain was retrieved from a study of T cell clonality in common variable immunodeficiency (dated by TCRdb to between 2015 and 2017). This clone was detected a few times. The clone's antigen remains unknown. The DNA ends 3 residues before the CDR3 does, and the rest of the CDR3 is filled in from the germline J gene. Predominantly Caucasian heritage was noted among both the CVID patients and the healthy controls. From each donor, roughly 4.5 to 9 ml of heparinized peripheral whole blood was collected. Genomic DNA from adults with common variable immune deficiency (CVID) and from healthy adult controls was the source for sequencing TCRbeta CDR3 repertoires. The control group comprised approximately 22 healthy adult volunteers, around 12 female and approximately ten male, aged about 20 to 70 years with a mean age of roughly 35. Diluted blood was subjected to density centrifugation over Hypaque 1077 or Ficoll-Paque for isolation of peripheral blood mononuclear cells. Genomic DNA was extracted from unsorted mononuclear cells by Qiagen column purification or by a centrifugation-based method.

Broader findings and caveats from the paper: Healthy controls shared more TCRbeta clones with each other than CVID subjects shared among themselves (p < 0.0001). TCRbeta clonality was higher in CVID subjects than in healthy controls (t-test p = 0.018), and the increase was most characteristic of about a third of subjects. According to the authors, finding the cause of the higher clonality in CVID would require sequencing the repertoires of T cell subpopulations. Even though DNA input was equal, the average per sample came to about 81,820 unique sequences for controls compared with about 31,547 for CVID samples. CVID TCRbeta sequences reportedly showed fewer deletions and N-nucleotide insertions and lacked highly modified clones with 13 or more V deletions. Differences among patients in the CVID cohort limited the correlations between repertoire features and clinical complications.

CDR1 and CDR2, looked up from the germline V gene (reference sequence), are SEHNR and FQNEAQ. The CDR3 holds 11 amino acids from the cysteine to the phenylalanine. The 24 bases shown cover part of the CDR3, and their frame starts at base 1. V and J are truncated by 8 bases and 5 bases respectively, leaving an intervening sequence of 9 bases. For sequencing input, CVID and control samples contributed equivalent amounts of genomic DNA. For every sample, a 60 bp segment covering the rearranged TCRbeta CDR3 region was amplified and then sequenced. The immunoSEQ assay, a bias-corrected multiplex PCR combined with high-throughput sequencing, was used for TCRbeta amplification. As for how the authors treated the data: Every unique nucleotide sequence was considered a clone and was annotated with V, D and J genes, copy number and frequency. Sequences were labeled productive if in frame, and non-productive if out of frame or containing stop codons. As previously described, Shannon's entropy was used to calculate clonality. The predicted amino acid sequences of productive clones were used to derive the mean CDR3 Kyte-Doolittle hydropathy. The R hclust function was used to hierarchically cluster scaled V gene usage with Manhattan distance and complete linkage. To assess clone sharing by CDR3 amino acid sequence, 12 repertoires per group were resampled over 100 rounds. The repertoires were searched for about 70 published EBV-specific TCRbeta sequences and 245 published CMV-specific TCRbeta sequences. A couple of CVID samples that yielded fewer than 10,000 sequences were excluded from the analysis, so around 38 CVID repertoires were retained. This is the immuneACCESS table as TCRdb keeps it, with only in-frame sequences that have V and J called. A part of the clones is gone; compared with another copy, unresolved V genes explain less than half, and the rest is unexplained. V, J and clone size reflect that table, while D and trimming were determined from the DNA. The table gives roughly 55,000 clones for this sample, with none occurring only once. The top ten hold 5.4% of the sample.

The sequenced sample was peripheral blood mononuclear cells. The sequence came from a person between 18 and 75 years old in good health. The chain is encoded by TRBV7-9 joined to TRBJ1-1; TRBD1 is a possible D gene, resting on 5 matching bases. CDR3 DNA, as far as it was read: TGTGCCAGCGGTCGGGGGACTGAA. Translated, it gives CASGRGTE. The entire CDR3 protein reads CASGRGTEAFF.